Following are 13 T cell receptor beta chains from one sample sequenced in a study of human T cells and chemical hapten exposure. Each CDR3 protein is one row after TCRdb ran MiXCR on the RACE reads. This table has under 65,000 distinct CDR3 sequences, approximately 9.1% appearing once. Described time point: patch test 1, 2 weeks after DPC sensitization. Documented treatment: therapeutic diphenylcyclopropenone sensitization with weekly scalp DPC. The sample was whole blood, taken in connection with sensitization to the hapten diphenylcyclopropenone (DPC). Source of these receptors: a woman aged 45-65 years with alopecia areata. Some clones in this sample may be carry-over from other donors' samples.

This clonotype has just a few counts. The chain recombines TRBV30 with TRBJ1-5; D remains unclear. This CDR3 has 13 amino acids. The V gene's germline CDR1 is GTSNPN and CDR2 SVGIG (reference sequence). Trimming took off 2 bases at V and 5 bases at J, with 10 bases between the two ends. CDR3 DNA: TGTGCCTGGAGTACTGGACTCGATCAGCCCCAGCATTTT. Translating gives CAWSTGLDQPQHF.

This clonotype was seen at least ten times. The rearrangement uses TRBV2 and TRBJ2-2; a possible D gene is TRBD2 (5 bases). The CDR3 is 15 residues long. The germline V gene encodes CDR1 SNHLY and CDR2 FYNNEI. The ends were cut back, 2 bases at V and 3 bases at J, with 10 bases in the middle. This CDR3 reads CASSEKRSDTGELFF. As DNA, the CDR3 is TGTGCCAGCAGTGAAAAGCGGAGCGACACCGGGGAGCTGTTTTTT. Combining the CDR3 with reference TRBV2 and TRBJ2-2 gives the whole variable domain EPEVTQTPSHQVTQMGQEVILRCVPISNHLYFYWYRQILGQKVEFLVSFYNNEISEKSEIFDDQFSVERPDGSNFTLKIRSTKLEDSAMYFCASSEKRSDTGELFFGEGSRLTVL.

CDR3 sequence (DNA): TGCAGTGCTAACCGACTAGCGGGAGGGACCTACAATGAGCAGTTCTTC. The encoded protein is CSANRLAGGTYNEQFF. The chain joins TRBV20-1 to TRBJ2-1, with TRBD2 matching over 14 bases. Germline CDR1 DFQATT, CDR2 SNEGSKA (reference sequence). V trimming: 4 bases; J trimming: 2 bases; junction bases outside the gene matches: 4. The CDR3 has 16 residues.

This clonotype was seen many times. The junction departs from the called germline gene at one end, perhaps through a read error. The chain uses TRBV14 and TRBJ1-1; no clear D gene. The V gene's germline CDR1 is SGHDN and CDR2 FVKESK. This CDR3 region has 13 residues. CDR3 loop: CASSQVGAAQKQF. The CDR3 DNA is TGTGCCAGCAGCCAAGTGGGTGCGGCGCAGAAGCAATTT.

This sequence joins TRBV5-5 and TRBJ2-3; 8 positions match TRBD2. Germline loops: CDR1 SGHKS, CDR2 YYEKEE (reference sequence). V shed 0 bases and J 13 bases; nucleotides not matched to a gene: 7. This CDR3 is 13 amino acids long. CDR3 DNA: TGTGCCAGCAGCTTGGCGGGAGGGCCTATGGAGTATTTT. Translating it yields CASSLAGGPMEYF. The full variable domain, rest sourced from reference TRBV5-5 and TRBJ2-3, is DAGVTQSPTHLIKTRGQQVTLRCSPISGHKSVSWYQQVLGQGPQFIFQYYEKEERGRGNFPDRFSARQFPNYSSELNVNALLLGDSALYLCASSLAGGPMEYFGPGTRLTVL.

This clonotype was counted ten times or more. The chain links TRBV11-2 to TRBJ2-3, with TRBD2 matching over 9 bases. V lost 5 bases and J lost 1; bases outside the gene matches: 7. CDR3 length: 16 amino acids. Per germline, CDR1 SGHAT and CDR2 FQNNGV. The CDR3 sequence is CASSLSGRFGTDTQYF. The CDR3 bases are TGTGCCAGCAGCCTGAGCGGGAGGTTCGGCACAGATACGCAGTATTTT.

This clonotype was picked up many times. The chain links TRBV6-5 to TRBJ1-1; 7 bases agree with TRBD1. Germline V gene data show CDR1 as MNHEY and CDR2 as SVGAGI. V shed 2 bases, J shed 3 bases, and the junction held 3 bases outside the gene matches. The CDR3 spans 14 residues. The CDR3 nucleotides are TGTGCCAGCAGTTACAGGGGGCGGGACACTGAAGCTTTCTTT. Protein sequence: CASSYRGRDTEAFF.

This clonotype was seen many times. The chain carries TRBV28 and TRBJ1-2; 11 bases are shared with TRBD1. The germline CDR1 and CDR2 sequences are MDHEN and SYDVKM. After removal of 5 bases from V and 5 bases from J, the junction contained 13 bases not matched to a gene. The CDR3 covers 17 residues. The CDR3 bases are TGTGCCAGCAGTCGTCCCGGGACAGGGGGTCATAAATATGGCTACACCTTC. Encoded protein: CASSRPGTGGHKYGYTF.

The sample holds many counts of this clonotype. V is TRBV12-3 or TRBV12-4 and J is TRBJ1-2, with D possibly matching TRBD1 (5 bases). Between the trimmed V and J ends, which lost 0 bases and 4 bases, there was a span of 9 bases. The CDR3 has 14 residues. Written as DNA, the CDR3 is TGTGCCAGCAGTTTAGCGTCAGGGAGCTATGGCTACACCTTC. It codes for CASSLASGSYGYTF.

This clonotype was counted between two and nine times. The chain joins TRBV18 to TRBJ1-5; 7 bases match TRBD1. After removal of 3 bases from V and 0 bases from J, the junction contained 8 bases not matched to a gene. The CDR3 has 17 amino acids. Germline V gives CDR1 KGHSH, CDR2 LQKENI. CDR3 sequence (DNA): TGTGCCAGCTCACCTCAACCCGGGACAGCTAGCAATCAGCCCCAGCATTTT. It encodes CASSPQPGTASNQPQHF. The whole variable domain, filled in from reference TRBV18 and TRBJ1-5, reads NAGVMQNPRHLVRRRGQEARLRCSPMKGHSHVYWYRQLPEEGLKFMVYLQKENIIDESGMPKERFSAEFPKEGPSILRIQQVVRGDSAAYFCASSPQPGTASNQPQHFGDGTRLSIL.

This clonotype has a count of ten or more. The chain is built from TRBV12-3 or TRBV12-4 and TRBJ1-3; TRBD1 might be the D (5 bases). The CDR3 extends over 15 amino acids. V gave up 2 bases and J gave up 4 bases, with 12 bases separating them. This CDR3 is CASSLLGARGNTIYF. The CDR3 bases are TGTGCCAGCAGTTTATTAGGGGCGCGGGGAAACACCATATATTTT.

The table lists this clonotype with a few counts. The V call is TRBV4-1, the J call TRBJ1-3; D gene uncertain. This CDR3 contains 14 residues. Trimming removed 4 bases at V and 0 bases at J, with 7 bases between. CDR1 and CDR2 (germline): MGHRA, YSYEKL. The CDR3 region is CASSPGVSGNTIYF. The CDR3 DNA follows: TGCGCCAGCAGCCCGGGAGTCTCTGGAAACACCATATATTTT.

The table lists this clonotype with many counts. CDR3 amino acids: CASSFPGDSTEAFF. The CDR3 DNA reads TGTGCCAGCAGCTTCCCAGGGGATAGCACTGAAGCTTTCTTT. The chain links TRBV7-9 to TRBJ1-1, with D possibly TRBD1 on 6 matching bases. The CDR3 sequence is 14 residues long. V was cut by 3 bases and J by 4 bases, with 12 bases left in between. CDR1 and CDR2 from the germline V gene are SEHNR and FQNEAQ (reference sequence).